The next 5 T cell receptor beta chains were all read from a single sample in a study of beta chain features in type 1 diabetes. Findings and caveats of the study: All four CD4+ subsets of Type 1 diabetes patients contained TCRB CDR3s that were moderately but significantly shorter.

No antigen has been assigned to these receptors. Expressed TCRB transcripts were sequenced, since all the RNA that had been isolated was reverse transcribed. Sequencing used immunoSEQ multiplex PCR; TCRdb keeps in-frame clones, though not all of them. Of 600,000 or so clones in the sample, roughly 12% are singletons; the top ten hold around 0.12%. Sequencing was performed on naive CD4+ T cells from blood. The source of these receptors is a man aged 25 to 45 with type 1 diabetes.

The chain employs TRBV2 and TRBJ1-2, with D unclear. Germline values: CDR1 SNHLY, CDR2 FYNNEI. The CDR3 sequence is 13 residues long. Trimming cost V 5 bases and J 0 bases, with 7 bases left between them. In DNA form, the CDR3 reads TGTGCCAGCAGTAGGACCACTAACTATGGCTACACCTTC. This translates into CASSRTTNYGYTF. Together with reference TRBV2 and TRBJ1-2, the CDR3 gives the full variable domain: EPEVTQTPSHQVTQMGQEVILRCVPISNHLYFYWYRQILGQKVEFLVSFYNNEISEKSEIFDDQFSVERPDGSNFTLKIRSTKLEDSAMYFCASSRTTNYGYTFGSGTRLTVV.

In this sample, this clone turned up a few times. This chain's CDR3 is CASSPSGTIKTAYEQYF. The CDR3 DNA is TGTGCCAGCTCACCTTCCGGGACAATAAAAACCGCCTACGAGCAGTACTTC. This chain links TRBV18 with TRBJ2-7; maybe TRBD1 (6 bases). V lost 3 bases and J lost 2, with 20 bases in between. There are 17 residues in the CDR3. CDR1 is KGHSH and CDR2 is LQKENI in the germline V gene. The full variable domain, in which reference TRBV18 and TRBJ2-7 provide the parts outside the CDR3, is NAGVMQNPRHLVRRRGQEARLRCSPMKGHSHVYWYRQLPEEGLKFMVYLQKENIIDESGMPKERFSAEFPKEGPSILRIQQVVRGDSAAYFCASSPSGTIKTAYEQYFGPGTRLTVT.

This clone was found a few times. This rearrangement joins TRBV5-6 to TRBJ2-3, with TRBD1 matching over 12 bases. Per germline, CDR1 SGHDT and CDR2 YYEEEE. V was pared by 3 bases and J by 5 bases, with 4 bases of the junction left unmatched. This CDR3 is built from 15 residues. CDR3 sequence reads: CASSSGQGAQDTQYF. The DNA for the CDR3 is TGTGCCAGCAGCTCGGGACAGGGGGCGCAAGATACGCAGTATTTT.

A few counts support this clone. J is TRBJ2-2 and V is TRBV9; TRBD2 matches at 7 bases. After removal of 4 bases from V and 6 bases from J, the junction contained 6 bases not matched to a gene. Germline loops: CDR1 SGDLS, CDR2 YYNGEE. There are 14 residues in the CDR3. The CDR3 protein is CASSPAGVAGELFF. The CDR3, as DNA: TGTGCCAGCAGCCCGGCGGGGGTTGCCGGGGAGCTGTTTTTT.

The rearrangement uses TRBV5-1 and TRBJ2-7, with D maybe TRBD1 (6 bases). V shed 0 bases and J shed 4 bases, with 14 bases lying between them. The CDR3 extends over 15 amino acids. CDR1 and CDR2 from the germline V gene are SGHRS and YFSETQ. The DNA of the CDR3 is TGCGCCAGCAGCTTGGCTAATGGACAGAATTACGAGCAGTACTTC. Its translation is CASSLANGQNYEQYF.